This T cell receptor beta chain stems from a study of brain T cells in children with intractable seizures. The study's findings and limits: Clones missing pre-surgery may reflect undersampling of that blood sample. Patients' HCMV serostatus was unknown; virus specificity rests on CDR3 similarity alone.

Concerning this clone itself: Its antigen is unknown.

Sequenced by immunoSEQ multiplex PCR; TCRdb stores in-frame clones only, minus some. The data contain under 400,000 clones, approximately 93% of them seen just once; the ten biggest clones take up roughly 5.8%. Time point denoted: blood from clinic visit 5 months post-surgery; TSC patient then seizure free. Only cases whose brain tissue showed the highest T cell transcript signatures were sequenced. Patients received at least one anti-epileptic drug before surgery. The sequences come from peripheral blood, collected roughly 5 months after surgery. The clonotype originates from a boy under two years old with tuberous sclerosis and intractable seizures.

The CDR3 nucleotides read TGTGCCAGCACCCGTGATGATACGCAGTATTTT. Protein sequence: CASTRDDTQYF. This chain uses TRBV6-5 with TRBJ2-3, with D uncertain. Trimming shortened V by 7 bases and J by 6 bases, and 8 bases separated the two germline ends. This CDR3 has 11 amino acids. Per the germline V gene, CDR1 is MNHEY and CDR2 is SVGAGI.